Listed below are T cell receptor beta chains from one sample, sequenced in a study of Ad26.COV2.S vaccination and SARS-CoV-2 variants. Assay: immunoSEQ multiplex PCR; the TCRdb copy retains only in-frame clones and omits some. The data hold hundreds of thousands of clones, with roughly 90% observed a single time. The material sequenced was peripheral blood, taken in a trial of Ad26.COV2.S vaccine versus placebo. These receptors were collected from a person aged 18-60 years who received the Ad26.COV2.S COVID-19 vaccine or a placebo. Each CDR3 is given with its conserved first and last residue.

v_gene	j_gene	CDR3aa
TRBV6-2/TRBV6-3	TRBJ2-1	CASSRSGYEQFF
TRBV6-5	TRBJ2-3	CASSYTSGGIDSTQYF
TRBV15	TRBJ2-2	CATGAGRSTGELFF
TRBV14	TRBJ2-5	CASSQRPGLQETQYF
TRBV27	TRBJ1-6	CASSPNPGQGSNSPLHF
TRBV6-2/TRBV6-3	TRBJ1-2	CASSYDSFNYGYTF
TRBV13	TRBJ2-7	CASSAGQILNEQYF
TRBV7-8	TRBJ1-1	CASGTDRGVGNTEAFF
TRBV19	TRBJ2-1	CASSTNRGHEQFF
TRBV30	TRBJ1-2	CAWRHGTYGYTF
TRBV19	TRBJ2-5	CASRTRGLETQYF
TRBV12-5	TRBJ2-1	CASGLPGNEQFF
TRBV6-4	TRBJ2-1	CASSATGGSYNEQFF
TRBV9	TRBJ2-3	CASSVGVATSTDTQYF
TRBV2	TRBJ2-7	CASSDTGYEQYF
TRBV30	TRBJ1-6	CAWSGWGLNSPLHF
TRBV5-6	TRBJ2-5	CASSAFLRTGTRPETQYF
TRBV4-2	TRBJ1-5	CASSQDTQGRTQPQHF
TRBV11-2	TRBJ2-7	CASSLLGWRSYEQYF
TRBV13	TRBJ2-7	CASTLGTGVYEQYF
TRBV30	TRBJ2-5	CAWKAGGLETQYF
TRBV25-1	TRBJ2-4	CASSLGDLNIQYF
TRBV6-2/TRBV6-3	TRBJ2-7	CASRPPSDPTVEYF
TRBV7-9	TRBJ2-3	CASTRDRNTDTQYF
TRBV30	TRBJ1-6	CAWSVQGRDSPLHF
TRBV9	TRBJ2-1	CASSNPSANEQFF
TRBV30	TRBJ1-2	CAWRGQGWGPNYGYTF
TRBV19	TRBJ1-6	CASSIRTELSPLHF
TRBV4-3	TRBJ1-1	CASRQFSTLNTEAFF
TRBV6-5	TRBJ1-2	CASRGTGDYGYTF
TRBV5-1	TRBJ2-3	CASSPPGLAGGADTQYF
TRBV30	TRBJ2-7	CAWIPSGRGGLYEQYF
TRBV7-3	TRBJ2-3	CASSLNQRPDTQYF
TRBV7-2	TRBJ1-5	CASGTANNQPQHF
TRBV7-9	TRBJ1-1	CASSLEADTEAFF
TRBV7-6	TRBJ2-2	CASSLRPKWAANTGELFF
TRBV11-3	TRBJ2-7	CASSPGTGREQYF
TRBV25-1	TRBJ2-3	CASGLAVTDTQYF
TRBV7-9	TRBJ1-2	CASSLAVDRGYGYTF
TRBV7-9	TRBJ1-1	CASSLRLVNTEAFF
TRBV18	TRBJ2-1	CASSPTKPSYNEQFF
TRBV10-3	TRBJ2-3	CAISGTGGLTDTQYF
TRBV19	TRBJ1-4	CASSIWQAKDEKLFF
TRBV2	TRBJ1-1	CASSLTGAFF
TRBV5-1	TRBJ1-1	CASSLETRSAEAFF
TRBV27	TRBJ1-5	CASSLMGVNQPQHF
TRBV27	TRBJ1-6	CASRGESSYNSPLHF
TRBV4-2	TRBJ2-3	CASSQFRTDTQYF
TRBV2	TRBJ1-1	CASRIASGQVNTEAFF
TRBV5-1	TRBJ2-1	CASSLGGLARSYNEQFF
TRBV5-6	TRBJ2-5	CASSHIAGGEETQYF
TRBV5-1	TRBJ1-4	CASSSQGDPAVEKLFF
TRBV19	TRBJ1-5	CASSDRGIHSNQPQHF
TRBV3-1/TRBV3-2	TRBJ2-7	CASSQELTVSYEQYF
TRBV30	TRBJ2-2	CAWSLLRAGDGELFF
TRBV6-6	TRBJ1-6	CASSPGQAGAYNSPLHF
TRBV29-1	TRBJ1-5	CSVGQGGQPQHF
TRBV12-5	TRBJ2-3	CASGLGLAGGTDTQYF
TRBV3-1/TRBV3-2	TRBJ2-7	CASSQDLRTGLYEQYF
TRBV2	TRBJ1-5	CASGQTDGNQPQHF